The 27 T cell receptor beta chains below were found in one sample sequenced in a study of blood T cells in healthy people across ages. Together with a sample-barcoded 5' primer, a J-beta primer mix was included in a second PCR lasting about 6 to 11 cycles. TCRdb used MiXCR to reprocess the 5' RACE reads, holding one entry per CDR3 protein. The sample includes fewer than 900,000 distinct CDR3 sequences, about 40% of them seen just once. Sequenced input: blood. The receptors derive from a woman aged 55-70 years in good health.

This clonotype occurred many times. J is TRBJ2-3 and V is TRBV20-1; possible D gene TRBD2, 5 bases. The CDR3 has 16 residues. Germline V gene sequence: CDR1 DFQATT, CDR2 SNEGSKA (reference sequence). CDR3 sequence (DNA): TGCAGCGTAACAGCCGCCTATTCTGGCGGGCCGGATACGCAGTATTTT. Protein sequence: CSVTAAYSGGPDTQYF.

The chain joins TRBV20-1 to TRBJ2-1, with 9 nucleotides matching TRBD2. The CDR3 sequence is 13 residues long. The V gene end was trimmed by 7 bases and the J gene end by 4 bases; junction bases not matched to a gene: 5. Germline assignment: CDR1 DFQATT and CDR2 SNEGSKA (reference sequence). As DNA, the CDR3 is TGCAGTGGTAGCGGGGGCCTGTACAATGAGCAGTTCTTC. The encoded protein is CSGSGGLYNEQFF.

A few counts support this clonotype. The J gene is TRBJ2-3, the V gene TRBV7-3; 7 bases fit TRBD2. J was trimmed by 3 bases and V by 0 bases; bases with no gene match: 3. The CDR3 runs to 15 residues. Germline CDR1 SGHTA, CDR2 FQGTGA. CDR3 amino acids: CASSLTLAATDTQYF. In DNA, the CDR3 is TGTGCCAGCAGCTTAACTCTAGCGGCTACAGATACGCAGTATTTT. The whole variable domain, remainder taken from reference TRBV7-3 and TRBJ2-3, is GAGVSQTPSNKVTEKGKYVELRCDPISGHTALYWYRQSLGQGPEFLIYFQGTGAADDSGLPNDRFFAVRPEGSVSTLKIQRTERGDSAVYLCASSLTLAATDTQYFGPGTRLTVL.

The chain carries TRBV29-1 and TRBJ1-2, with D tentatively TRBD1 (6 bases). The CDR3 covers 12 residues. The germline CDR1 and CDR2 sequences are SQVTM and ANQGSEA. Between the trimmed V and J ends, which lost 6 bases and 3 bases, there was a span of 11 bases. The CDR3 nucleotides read TGCAGCGTAGTGGGACACTACTATGGCTACACCTTC. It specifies CSVVGHYYGYTF.

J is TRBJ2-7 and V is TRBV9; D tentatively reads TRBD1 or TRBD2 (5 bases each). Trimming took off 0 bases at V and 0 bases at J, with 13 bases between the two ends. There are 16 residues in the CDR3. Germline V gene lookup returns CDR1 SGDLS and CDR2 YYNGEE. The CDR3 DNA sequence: TGTGCCAGCAGCGTAGCCCCTCGGGGCAGCTCCTACGAGCAGTACTTC. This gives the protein CASSVAPRGSSYEQYF.

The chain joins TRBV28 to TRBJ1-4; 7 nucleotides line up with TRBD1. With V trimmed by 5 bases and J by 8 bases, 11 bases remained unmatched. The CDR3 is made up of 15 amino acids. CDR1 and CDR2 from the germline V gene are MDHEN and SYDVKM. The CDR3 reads CASSPSTGYGEKLFF. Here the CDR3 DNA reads TGTGCCAGCAGTCCATCGACAGGGTACGGCGAAAAACTGTTTTTT.

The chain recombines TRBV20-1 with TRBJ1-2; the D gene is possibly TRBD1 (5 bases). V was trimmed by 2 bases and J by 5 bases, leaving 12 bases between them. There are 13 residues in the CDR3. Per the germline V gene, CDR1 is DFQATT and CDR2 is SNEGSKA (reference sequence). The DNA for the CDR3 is TGCAGTGCTAGACGGGCCAGGGTGTATGGCTACACCTTC. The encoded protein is CSARRARVYGYTF.

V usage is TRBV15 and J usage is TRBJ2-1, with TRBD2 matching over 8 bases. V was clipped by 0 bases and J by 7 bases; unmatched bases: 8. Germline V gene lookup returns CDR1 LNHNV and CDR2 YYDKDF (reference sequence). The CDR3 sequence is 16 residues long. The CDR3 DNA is TGTGCCACCAGCAGAGACCGAAGCGGGAGTGAAAATGAGCAGTTCTTC. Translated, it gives CATSRDRSGSENEQFF.

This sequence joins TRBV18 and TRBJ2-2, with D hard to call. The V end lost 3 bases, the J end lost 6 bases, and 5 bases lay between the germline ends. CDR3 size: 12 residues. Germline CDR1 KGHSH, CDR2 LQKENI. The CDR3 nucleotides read TGTGCCAGCTCACCCTACGCCGGGGAGCTGTTTTTT. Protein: CASSPYAGELFF. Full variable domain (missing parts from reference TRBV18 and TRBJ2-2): NAGVMQNPRHLVRRRGQEARLRCSPMKGHSHVYWYRQLPEEGLKFMVYLQKENIIDESGMPKERFSAEFPKEGPSILRIQQVVRGDSAAYFCASSPYAGELFFGEGSRLTVL.

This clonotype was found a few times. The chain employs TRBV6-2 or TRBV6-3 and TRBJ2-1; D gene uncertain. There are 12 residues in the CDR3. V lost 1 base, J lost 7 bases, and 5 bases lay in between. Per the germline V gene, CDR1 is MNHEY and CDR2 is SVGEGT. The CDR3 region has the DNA TGTGCCAGCAGTTACTATAGTAATGAGCAGTTCTTC. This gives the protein CASSYYSNEQFF.

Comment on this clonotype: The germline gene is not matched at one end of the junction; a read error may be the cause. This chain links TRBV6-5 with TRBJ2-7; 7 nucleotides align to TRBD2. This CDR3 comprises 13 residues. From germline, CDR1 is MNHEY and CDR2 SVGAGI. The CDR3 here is CASRREVSYKQYF. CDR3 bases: TGTGCCAGCAGACGGGAGGTAAGCTACAAGCAGTACTTC.

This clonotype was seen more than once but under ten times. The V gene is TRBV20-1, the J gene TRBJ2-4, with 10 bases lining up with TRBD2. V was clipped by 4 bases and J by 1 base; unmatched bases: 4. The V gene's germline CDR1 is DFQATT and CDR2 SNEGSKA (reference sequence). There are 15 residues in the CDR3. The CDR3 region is CSAIAGGSAKNIQYF. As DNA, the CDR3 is TGCAGTGCTATAGCGGGAGGTTCGGCCAAAAACATTCAGTACTTC.

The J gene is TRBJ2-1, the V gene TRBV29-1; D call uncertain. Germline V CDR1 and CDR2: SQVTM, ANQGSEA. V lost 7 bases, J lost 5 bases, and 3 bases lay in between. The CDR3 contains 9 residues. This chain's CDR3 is CSGDNEQFF. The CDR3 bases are TGCAGCGGGGACAATGAGCAGTTCTTC.

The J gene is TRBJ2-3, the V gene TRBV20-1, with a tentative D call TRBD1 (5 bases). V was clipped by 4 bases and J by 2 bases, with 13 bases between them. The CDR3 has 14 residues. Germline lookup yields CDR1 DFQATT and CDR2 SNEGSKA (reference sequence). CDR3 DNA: TGCAGTGCTAAGGCCCCACAGGCCACAGATACGCAGTATTTT. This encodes CSAKAPQATDTQYF.

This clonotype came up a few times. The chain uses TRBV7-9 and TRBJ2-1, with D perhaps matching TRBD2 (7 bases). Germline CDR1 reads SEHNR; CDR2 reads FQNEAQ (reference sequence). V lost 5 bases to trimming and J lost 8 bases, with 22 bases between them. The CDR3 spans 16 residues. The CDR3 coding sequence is TGTGCCAGCAGCCCCACGGCGGGGGCGAAGGCGGATGAGCAGTTCTTC. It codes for CASSPTAGAKADEQFF.

CDR3 protein: CSVARSSSYEQYF. Here the CDR3 DNA reads TGCAGCGTTGCACGGTCCAGCTCCTACGAGCAGTACTTC. The J gene is TRBJ2-7, the V gene TRBV29-1; D unresolved. Germline loops: CDR1 SQVTM, CDR2 ANQGSEA. This CDR3 region has 13 residues. Between the trimmed V and J ends, which lost 4 bases and 0 bases, there was a span of 10 bases.

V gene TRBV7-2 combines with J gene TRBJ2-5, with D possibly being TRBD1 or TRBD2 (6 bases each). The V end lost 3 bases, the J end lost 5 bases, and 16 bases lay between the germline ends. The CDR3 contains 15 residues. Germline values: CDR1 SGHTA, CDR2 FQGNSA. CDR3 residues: CASSLGPEGGETQYF. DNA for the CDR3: TGTGCCAGCAGCTTGGGCCCAGAAGGGGGGGAGACCCAGTACTTC. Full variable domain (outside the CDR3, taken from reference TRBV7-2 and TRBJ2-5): GAGVSQSPSNKVTEKGKDVELRCDPISGHTALYWYRQSLGQGLEFLIYFQGNSAPDKSGLPSDRFSAERTGGSVSTLTIQRTQQEDSAVYLCASSLGPEGGETQYFGPGTRLLVL.

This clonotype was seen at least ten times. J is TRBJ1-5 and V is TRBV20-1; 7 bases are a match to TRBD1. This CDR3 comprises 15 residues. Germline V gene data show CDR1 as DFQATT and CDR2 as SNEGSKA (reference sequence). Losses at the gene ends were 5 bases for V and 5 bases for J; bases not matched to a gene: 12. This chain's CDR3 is CSALARQGADQPQHF. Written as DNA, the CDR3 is TGCAGTGCTCTTGCCCGACAGGGAGCGGATCAGCCCCAGCATTTT.

CDR3 protein: CASSFTLAGGSGTDTQYF. CDR3 DNA: TGCGCCAGCAGCTTCACGCTAGCGGGAGGTTCGGGAACAGATACGCAGTATTTT. The chain joins TRBV5-1 to TRBJ2-3, with TRBD2 identical over 11 bases. CDR1 SGHRS and CDR2 YFSETQ come from the germline V gene. CDR3 length equals 18 residues. Trimming at V came to 2 bases and at J to 3 bases, leaving 11 bases not matched to a gene.

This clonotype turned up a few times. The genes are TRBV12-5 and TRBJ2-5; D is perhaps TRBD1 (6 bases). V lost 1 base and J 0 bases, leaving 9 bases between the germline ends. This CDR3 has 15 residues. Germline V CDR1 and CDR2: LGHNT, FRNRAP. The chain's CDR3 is CASGLGGTYQETQYF. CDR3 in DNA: TGTGCTAGTGGTTTGGGGGGGACATACCAAGAGACCCAGTACTTC.

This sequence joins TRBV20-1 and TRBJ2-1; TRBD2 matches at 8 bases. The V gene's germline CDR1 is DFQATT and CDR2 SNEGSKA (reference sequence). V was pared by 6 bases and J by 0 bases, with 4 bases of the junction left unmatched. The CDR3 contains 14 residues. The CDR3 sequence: CSAIAGTSYNEQFF. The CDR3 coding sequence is TGCAGTGCAATAGCGGGAACCTCCTACAATGAGCAGTTCTTC.

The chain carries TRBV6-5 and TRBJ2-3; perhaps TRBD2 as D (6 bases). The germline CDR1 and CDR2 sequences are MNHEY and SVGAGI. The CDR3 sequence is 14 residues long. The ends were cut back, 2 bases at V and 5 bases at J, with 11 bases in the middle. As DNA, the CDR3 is TGTGCCAGCAGTTACGCGGGGCGCATAGATACGCAGTATTTT. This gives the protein CASSYAGRIDTQYF.

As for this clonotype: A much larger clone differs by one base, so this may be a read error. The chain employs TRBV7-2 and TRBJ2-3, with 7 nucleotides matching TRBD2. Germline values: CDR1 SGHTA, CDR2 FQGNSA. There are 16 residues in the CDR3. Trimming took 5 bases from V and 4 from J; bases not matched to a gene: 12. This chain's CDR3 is CASSPGGSTSADTQYF. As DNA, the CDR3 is TGTGCCAGCAGCCCCGGTGGGTCTACTAGCGCAGATACGCAGTATTTT.

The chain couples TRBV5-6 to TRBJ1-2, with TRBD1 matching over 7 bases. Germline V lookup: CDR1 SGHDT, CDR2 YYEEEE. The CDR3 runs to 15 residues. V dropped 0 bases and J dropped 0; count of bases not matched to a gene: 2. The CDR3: CASSLVGQANYGYTF. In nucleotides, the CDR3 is TGTGCCAGCAGCTTGGTCGGACAGGCTAACTATGGCTACACCTTC.

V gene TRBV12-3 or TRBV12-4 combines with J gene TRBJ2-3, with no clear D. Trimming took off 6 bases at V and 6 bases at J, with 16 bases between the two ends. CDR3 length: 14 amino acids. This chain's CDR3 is CASRPTSPADTQYF. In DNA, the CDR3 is TGTGCCAGCAGACCTACTTCCCCGGCGGATACGCAGTATTTT.

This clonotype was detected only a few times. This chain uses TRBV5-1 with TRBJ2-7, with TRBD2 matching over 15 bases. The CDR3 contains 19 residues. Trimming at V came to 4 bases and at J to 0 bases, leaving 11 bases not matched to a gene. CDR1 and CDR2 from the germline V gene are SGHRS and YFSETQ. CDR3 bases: TGCGCCAGCAGCACTACCGGGACTAGCGGGAGGCGATACTCCTACGAGCAGTACTTC. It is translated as CASSTTGTSGRRYSYEQYF.

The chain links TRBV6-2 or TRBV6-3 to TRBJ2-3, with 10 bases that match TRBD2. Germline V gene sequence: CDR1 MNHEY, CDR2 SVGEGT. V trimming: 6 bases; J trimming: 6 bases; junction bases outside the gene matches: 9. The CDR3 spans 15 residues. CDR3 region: CASRLSGGFLDTQYF. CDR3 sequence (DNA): TGTGCCAGCAGGCTTAGCGGGGGGTTTTTGGATACGCAGTATTTT.